The subject of this entry is one T cell receptor beta chain. Per the germline V gene, CDR1 is SGHNT and CDR2 is YYREEE (reference sequence). The CDR3 runs 15 residues. With 4 bases clipped from V and 5 bases from J, the junction kept 8 bases outside the gene matches. Original analysis: Nucleated cell number was recorded as an estimate derived from reference gene primer amplification. Sequencing was performed with immunoSEQ multiplex PCR; in TCRdb, only in-frame clones are kept and a portion is missing. V and J calls and clone size are given by that table; D and trimming were obtained from the DNA. The table includes approximately 96,000 clones, 90% to 95% detected once. The data stem from a study of blood T cell repertoires in COVID-19. Study background: COVID-19 samples from acute and convalescent phases originated in the United States, Italy and Spain. Sources were T cells, B-cell-depleted T cells, or PBMCs; the material itself was cDNA or gDNA.

The receptor's source is a human donor with active COVID-19. The donor label of this sample is uncertain. The chain links TRBV5-4 to TRBJ2-2; 7 positions agree with TRBD1. The material sequenced was peripheral blood. CDR3 bases: TGTGCCAGCAGCCCCCCAGGACAGGATACCGGGGAGCTGTTTTTT. It codes for CASSPPGQDTGELFF.